Below, one T cell receptor (beta chain) is given with its context. Its antigen remains unidentified. The CDR3 sequence is 14 residues long. V shed 6 bases and J shed 2 bases, with 14 bases lying between them. The data derive from a study of blood T cells in healthy people across ages. Study summary: For every two T cells, template switching captured about one barcoded beta molecule.

Individuals who donated were healthy Caucasians from Russia aged roughly 6 to 90. Study conclusions and caveats: CMV status of donors was unknown, possibly confounding expanded clonotype changes.

Combining a sample-barcoded 5' primer with a J-beta primer mix, a second PCR ran for about 6 to 11 cycles. TCRdb reanalysed the 5' RACE reads using MiXCR and keeps one entry per CDR3 protein. The profile shows around 1.5 million distinct CDR3 sequences, approximately 32% of them singletons. The specimen was blood. The J gene is TRBJ2-7, the V gene TRBV12-3 or TRBV12-4; D possibly corresponds to TRBD2 (7 bases). The clonotype was recovered from a woman younger than 45 in good health. The CDR3 nucleotides are TGTGCCAGCAGCCAGAGGGGGGGGCCCTACGAGCAGTACTTC. Protein: CASSQRGGPYEQYF.